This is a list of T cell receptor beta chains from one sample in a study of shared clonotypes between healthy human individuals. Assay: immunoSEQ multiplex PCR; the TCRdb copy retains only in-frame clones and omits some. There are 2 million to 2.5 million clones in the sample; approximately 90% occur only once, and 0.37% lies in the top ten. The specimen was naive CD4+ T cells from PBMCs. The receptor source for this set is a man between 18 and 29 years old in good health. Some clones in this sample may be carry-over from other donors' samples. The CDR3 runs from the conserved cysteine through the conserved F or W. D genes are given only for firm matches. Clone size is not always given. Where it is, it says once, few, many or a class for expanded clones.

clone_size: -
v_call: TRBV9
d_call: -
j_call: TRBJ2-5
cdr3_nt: TGTGCCAGCAGCGTAAGAGTAGGGGCAGAGACCCAGTACTTC
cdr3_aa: CASSVRVGAETQYF

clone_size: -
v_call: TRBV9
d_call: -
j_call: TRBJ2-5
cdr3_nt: TGTGCCAGCAGCGTGAACGTCCAAGAGACCCAGTACTTC
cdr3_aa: CASSVNVQETQYF

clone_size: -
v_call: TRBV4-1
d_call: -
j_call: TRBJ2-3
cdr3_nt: TGCGCCAGCAGCCGTGCCTGGTCCGGACGCACAGATACGCAGTATTTT
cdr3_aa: CASSRAWSGRTDTQYF

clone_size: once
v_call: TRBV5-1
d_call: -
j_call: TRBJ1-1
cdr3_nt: TGCGCCAGCAGCTTGGAGGGACACTCGGGGTCGGCTGAAGCTTTCTTT
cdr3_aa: CASSLEGHSGSAEAFF

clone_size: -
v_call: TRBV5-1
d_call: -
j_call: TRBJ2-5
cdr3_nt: TGCGCCAGCAGCTCCCGGGAGGGGGCGTTAGGAGAGACCCAGTACTTC
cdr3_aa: CASSSREGALGETQYF

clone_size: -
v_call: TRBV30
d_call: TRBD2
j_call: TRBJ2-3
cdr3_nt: TGTGCCTGGGGAGCCCGGTTGGCGGGAGTCCTCACAGATACGCAGTATTTT
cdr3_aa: CAWGARLAGVLTDTQYF

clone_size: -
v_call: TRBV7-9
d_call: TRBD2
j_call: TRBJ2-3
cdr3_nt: TGTGCCAGCAGCTTAGGGACTAGCGGGAGGATCCCAGGTACGCAGTATTTT
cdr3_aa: CASSLGTSGRIPGTQYF

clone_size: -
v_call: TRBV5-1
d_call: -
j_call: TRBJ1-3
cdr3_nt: TGCGCCAGCAGCCCGGACGGTAGCTCTGGAAACACCATATATTTT
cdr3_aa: CASSPDGSSGNTIYF

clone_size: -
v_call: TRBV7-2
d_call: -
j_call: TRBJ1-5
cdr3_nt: TGTGCCAGCAGCTTCCAGGGAAGGGTAAATCAGCCCCAGCATTTT
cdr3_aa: CASSFQGRVNQPQHF

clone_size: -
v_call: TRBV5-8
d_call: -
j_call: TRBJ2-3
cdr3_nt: TGTGCCAGCAGCTTTGACAGGACCACAGATACGCAGTATTTT
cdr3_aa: CASSFDRTTDTQYF

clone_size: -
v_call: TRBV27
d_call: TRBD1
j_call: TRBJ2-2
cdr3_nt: TGTGCCAGCCGGCGGGACAGGGCGGTCACCGGGGAGCTGTTTTTT
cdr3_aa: CASRRDRAVTGELFF

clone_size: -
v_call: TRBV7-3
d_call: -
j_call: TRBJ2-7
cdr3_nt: TGTGCCAGCAGCCCTCGGCCGAGCTCCTACGAGCAGTACTTC
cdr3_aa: CASSPRPSSYEQYF

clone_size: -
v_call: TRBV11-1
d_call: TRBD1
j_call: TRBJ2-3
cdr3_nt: TGTGCCAGCAGCTTCACAGGGGGCCACAACACAGATACGCAGTATTTT
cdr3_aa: CASSFTGGHNTDTQYF

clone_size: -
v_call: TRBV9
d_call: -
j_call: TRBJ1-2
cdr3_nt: TGTGCCAGCAGCGTAACCGACTCCCTCGGCGGCTACACCTTC
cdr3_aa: CASSVTDSLGGYTF

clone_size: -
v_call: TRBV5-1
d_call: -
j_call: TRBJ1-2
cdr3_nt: TGCGCCAGCAGCTTGGATCCCCTCGATTATGGCTACACCTTC
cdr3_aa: CASSLDPLDYGYTF

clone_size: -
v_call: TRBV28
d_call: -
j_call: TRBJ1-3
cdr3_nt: TGTGCCAGCAAGGACGCCCGGGGCCTCCGAAACACCATATATTTT
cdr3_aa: CASKDARGLRNTIYF

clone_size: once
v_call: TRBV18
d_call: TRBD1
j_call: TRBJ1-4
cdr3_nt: TGTGCCAGCTCACCAGCCCAGGGGGCTGATGAAAAACTGTTTTTT
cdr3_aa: CASSPAQGADEKLFF

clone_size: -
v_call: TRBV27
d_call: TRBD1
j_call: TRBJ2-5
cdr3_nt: TGTGCCAGCAGTTTATCGGGACAGGGGGCTCCTCAAGAGACCCAGTACTTC
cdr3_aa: CASSLSGQGAPQETQYF

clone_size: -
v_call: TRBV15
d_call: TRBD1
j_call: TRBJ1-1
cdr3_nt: TGTGCCACCAGCAGAAACAGGGGCGACACTGAAGCTTTCTTT
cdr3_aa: CATSRNRGDTEAFF

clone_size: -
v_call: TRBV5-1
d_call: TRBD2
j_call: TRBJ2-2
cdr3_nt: TGCGCCAGCAGCTTGATTTCGGGACTAGCGTACGCCGGGGAGCTGTTTTTT
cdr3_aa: CASSLISGLAYAGELFF

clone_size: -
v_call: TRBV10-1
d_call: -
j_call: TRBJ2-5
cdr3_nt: TGCGCCAGCATCCAGGACCCGTCTTGGGTTGAGACCCAGTACTTC
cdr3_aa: CASIQDPSWVETQYF

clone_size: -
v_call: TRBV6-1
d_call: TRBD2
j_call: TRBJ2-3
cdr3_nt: TGTGCCAGCACTAAAGGACTAGCGAGCACAGATACGCAGTATTTT
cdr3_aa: CASTKGLASTDTQYF

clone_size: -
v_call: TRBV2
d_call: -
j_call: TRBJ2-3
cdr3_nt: TGTGCCAGCAGTAAAACCCGGACCACAGATACGCAGTATTTT
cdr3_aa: CASSKTRTTDTQYF

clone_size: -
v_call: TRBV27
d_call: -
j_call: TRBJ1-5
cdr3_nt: TGTGCCAGCAGTTCGAAACCAAGCAATCAGCCCCAGCATTTT
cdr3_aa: CASSSKPSNQPQHF

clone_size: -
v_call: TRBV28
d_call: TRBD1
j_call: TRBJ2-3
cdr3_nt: TGTGCCAGCAGTTCGCCGGGACAGGGGACAGCAGATACGCAGTATTTT
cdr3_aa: CASSSPGQGTADTQYF

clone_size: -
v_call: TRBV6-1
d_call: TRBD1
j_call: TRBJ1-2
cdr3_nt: TGTGCCAGCAGCGTGGGACAGTACTATGGCTACACCTTC
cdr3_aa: CASSVGQYYGYTF

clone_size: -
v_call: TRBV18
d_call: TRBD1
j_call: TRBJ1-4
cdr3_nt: TGTGCCAGCTCACCACAAGGACAGGGAGTTGAAAAACTGTTTTTT
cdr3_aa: CASSPQGQGVEKLFF

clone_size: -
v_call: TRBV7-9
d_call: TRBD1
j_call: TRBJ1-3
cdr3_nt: TGTGCCAGCAGCTTTCTCGGGACAGGGGGGAACACCATATATTTT
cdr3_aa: CASSFLGTGGNTIYF

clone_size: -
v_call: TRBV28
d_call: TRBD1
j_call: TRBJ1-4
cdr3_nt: TGTGCCAGCAGTTCCCAGACAGGGGGCTTGGAAAAACTGTTTTTT
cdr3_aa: CASSSQTGGLEKLFF

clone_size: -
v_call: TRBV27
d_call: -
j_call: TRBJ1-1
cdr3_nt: TGTGCCAGCAGTTTATTTGGAGCTGGGAACACTGAAGCTTTCTTT
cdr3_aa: CASSLFGAGNTEAFF

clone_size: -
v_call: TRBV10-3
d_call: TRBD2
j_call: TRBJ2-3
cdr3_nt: TGTGCCATCAGTGGCCAGGGCGCTAGCGGGAGCACAGATACGCAGTATTTT
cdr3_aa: CAISGQGASGSTDTQYF

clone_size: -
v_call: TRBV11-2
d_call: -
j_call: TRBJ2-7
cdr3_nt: TGTGCCAGCAGCTTAGATTCCAGGATGCTGTACTTC
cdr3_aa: CASSLDSRMLYF

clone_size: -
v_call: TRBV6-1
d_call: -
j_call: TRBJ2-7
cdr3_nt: TGTGCCAGCTGGAGGAGTACCTACGAGCAGTACTTC
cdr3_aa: CASWRSTYEQYF

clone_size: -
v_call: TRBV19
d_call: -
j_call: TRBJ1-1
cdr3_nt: TGTGCCAGTACCCCTTTCCGGGAAAGCACTGAAGCTTTCTTT
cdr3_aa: CASTPFRESTEAFF

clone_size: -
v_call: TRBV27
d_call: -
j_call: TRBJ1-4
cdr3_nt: TGTGCCAGCAGTGGAATTGTCAACCAAGGAGGTGAAAAACTGTTTTTT
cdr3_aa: CASSGIVNQGGEKLFF

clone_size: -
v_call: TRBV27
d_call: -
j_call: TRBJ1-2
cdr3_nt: TGTGCCAGCAGTTTCTCGAGAGGTGGCGGCTACACCTTC
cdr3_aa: CASSFSRGGGYTF

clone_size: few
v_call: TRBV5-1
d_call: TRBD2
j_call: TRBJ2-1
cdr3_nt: TGCGCCAGCAGCCGCCTAGCGGACAATGAGCAGTTCTTC
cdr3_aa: CASSRLADNEQFF

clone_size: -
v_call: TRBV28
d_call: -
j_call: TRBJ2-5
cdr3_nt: TGTGCCAGCAGTTCATACGAGACCCAGTACTTC
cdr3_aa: CASSSYETQYF

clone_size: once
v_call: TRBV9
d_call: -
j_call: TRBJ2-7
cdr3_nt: TGTGCCAGCAGCTCACAGGATGGGTTTTCCTACGAGCAGTACTTC
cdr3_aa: CASSSQDGFSYEQYF

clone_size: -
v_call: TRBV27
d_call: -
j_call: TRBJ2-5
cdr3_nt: TGTGCCAGCAGTACAGGATCGGCCCAGTACTTC
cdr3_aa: CASSTGSAQYF

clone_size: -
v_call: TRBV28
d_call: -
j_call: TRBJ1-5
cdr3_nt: TGTGCCAGCAGTCTAGGGAATAGCAATCAGCCCCAGCATTTT
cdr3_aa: CASSLGNSNQPQHF